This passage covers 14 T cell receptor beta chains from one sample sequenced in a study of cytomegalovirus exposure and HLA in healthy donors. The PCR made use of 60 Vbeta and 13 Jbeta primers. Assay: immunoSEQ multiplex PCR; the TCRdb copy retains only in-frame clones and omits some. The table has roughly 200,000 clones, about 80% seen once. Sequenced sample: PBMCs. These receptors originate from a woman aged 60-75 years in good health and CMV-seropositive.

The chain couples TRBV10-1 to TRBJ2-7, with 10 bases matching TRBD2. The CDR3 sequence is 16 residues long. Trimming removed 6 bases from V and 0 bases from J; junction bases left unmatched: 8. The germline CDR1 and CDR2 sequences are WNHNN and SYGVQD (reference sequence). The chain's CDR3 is CASSYVWTSGSYEQYF. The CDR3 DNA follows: TGCGCCAGCAGCTACGTTTGGACTAGCGGCTCCTACGAGCAGTACTTC.

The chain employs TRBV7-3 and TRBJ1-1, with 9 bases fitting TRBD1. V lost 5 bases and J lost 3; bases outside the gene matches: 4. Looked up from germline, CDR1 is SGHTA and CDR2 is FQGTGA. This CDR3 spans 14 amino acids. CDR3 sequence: CASSATGGDTEAFF. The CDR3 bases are TGTGCCAGCAGCGCGACAGGGGGTGACACTGAAGCTTTCTTT.

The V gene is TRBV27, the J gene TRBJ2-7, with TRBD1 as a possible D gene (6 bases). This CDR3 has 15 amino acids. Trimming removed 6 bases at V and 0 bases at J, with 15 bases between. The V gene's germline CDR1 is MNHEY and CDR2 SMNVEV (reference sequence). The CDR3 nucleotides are TGTGCCAGCAGGCCCGGCGACAGGAGCTCCTACGAGCAGTACTTC. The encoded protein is CASRPGDRSSYEQYF.

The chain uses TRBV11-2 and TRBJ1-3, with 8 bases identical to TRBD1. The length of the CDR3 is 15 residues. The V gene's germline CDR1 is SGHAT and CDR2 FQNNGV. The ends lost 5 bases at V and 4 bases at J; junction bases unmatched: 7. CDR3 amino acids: CASSQQGVSGNTIYF. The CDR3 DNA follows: TGTGCCAGCAGCCAACAGGGGGTTTCAGGAAACACCATATATTTT.

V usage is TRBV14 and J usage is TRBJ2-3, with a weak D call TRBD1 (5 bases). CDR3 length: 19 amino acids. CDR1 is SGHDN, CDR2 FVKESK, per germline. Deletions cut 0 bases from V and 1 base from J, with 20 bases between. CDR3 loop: CASSQDLVLGRRGTDTQYF. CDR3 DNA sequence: TGTGCCAGCAGCCAAGATCTTGTCCTGGGGCGCCGGGGCACAGATACGCAGTATTTT.

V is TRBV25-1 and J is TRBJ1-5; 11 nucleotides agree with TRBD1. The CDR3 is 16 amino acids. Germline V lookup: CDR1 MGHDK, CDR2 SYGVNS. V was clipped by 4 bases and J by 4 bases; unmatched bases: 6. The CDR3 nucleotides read TGTGCCAGCAGTGCCCGGGACAGGGGGTGGAATCAGCCCCAGCATTTT. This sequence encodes CASSARDRGWNQPQHF.

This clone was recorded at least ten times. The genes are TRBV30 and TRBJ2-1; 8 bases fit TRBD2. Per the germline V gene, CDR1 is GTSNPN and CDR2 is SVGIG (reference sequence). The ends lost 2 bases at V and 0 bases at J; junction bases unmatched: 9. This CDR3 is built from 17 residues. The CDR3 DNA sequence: TGTGCCTGGAGTCCGCGACTAGCGCCGAGCTCCTACAATGAGCAGTTCTTC. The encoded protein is CAWSPRLAPSSYNEQFF. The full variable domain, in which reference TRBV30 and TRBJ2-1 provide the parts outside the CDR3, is SQTIHQWPATLVQPVGSPLSLECTVEGTSNPNLYWYRQAAGRGLQLLFYSVGIGQISSEVPQNLSASRPQDRQFILSSKKLLLSDSGFYLCAWSPRLAPSSYNEQFFGPGTRLTVL.

Written as DNA, the CDR3 is TGTGCCAGCAGTTCAGACAGGGGTGTTCGCAATCAGCCCCAGCATTTT. Protein sequence: CASSSDRGVRNQPQHF. V and J are TRBV28 and TRBJ1-5; 8 bases agree with TRBD1. J lost 2 bases, V lost 4 bases, and 7 bases had no gene match. Germline values: CDR1 MDHEN, CDR2 SYDVKM. The CDR3 has 16 amino acids.

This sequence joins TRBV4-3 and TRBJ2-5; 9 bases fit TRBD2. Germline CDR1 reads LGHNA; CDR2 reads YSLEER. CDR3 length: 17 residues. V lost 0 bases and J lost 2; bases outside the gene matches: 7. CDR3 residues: CASSQERASGEQETQYF. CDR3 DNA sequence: TGCGCCAGCAGCCAAGAGAGGGCTAGCGGGGAGCAAGAGACCCAGTACTTC.

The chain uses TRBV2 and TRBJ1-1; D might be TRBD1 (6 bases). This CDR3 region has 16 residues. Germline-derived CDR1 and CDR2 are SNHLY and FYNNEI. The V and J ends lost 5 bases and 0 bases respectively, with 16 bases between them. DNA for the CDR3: TGTGCCAGCAGTCGACCTGGGGGCAACATGAACACTGAAGCTTTCTTT. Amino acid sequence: CASSRPGGNMNTEAFF. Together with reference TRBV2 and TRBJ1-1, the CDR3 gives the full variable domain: EPEVTQTPSHQVTQMGQEVILRCVPISNHLYFYWYRQILGQKVEFLVSFYNNEISEKSEIFDDQFSVERPDGSNFTLKIRSTKLEDSAMYFCASSRPGGNMNTEAFFGQGTRLTVV.

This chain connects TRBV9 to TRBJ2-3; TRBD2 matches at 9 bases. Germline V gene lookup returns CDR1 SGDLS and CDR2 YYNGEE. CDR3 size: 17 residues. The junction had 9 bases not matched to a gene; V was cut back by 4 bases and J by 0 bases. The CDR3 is CASSLLASGTSTDTQYF. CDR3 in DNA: TGTGCCAGCAGCTTACTCGCTAGCGGGACTAGCACAGATACGCAGTATTTT.

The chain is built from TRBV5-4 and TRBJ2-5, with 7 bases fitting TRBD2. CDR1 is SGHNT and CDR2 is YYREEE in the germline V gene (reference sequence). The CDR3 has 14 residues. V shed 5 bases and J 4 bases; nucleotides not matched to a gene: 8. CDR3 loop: CASSSLGRGETQYF. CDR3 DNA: TGTGCCAGCAGTTCCCTGGGGAGGGGAGAGACCCAGTACTTC.

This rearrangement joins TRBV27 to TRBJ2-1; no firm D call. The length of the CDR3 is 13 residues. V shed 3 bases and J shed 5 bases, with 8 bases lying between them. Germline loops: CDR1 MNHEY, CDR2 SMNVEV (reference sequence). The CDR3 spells CASSFQDNNEQFF. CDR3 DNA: TGTGCCAGCAGTTTCCAGGATAACAATGAGCAGTTCTTC.

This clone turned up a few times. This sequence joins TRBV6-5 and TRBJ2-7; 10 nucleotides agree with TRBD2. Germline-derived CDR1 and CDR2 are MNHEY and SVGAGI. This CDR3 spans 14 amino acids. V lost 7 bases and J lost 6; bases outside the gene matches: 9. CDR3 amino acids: CASNGAGGPGEQYF. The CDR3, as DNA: TGTGCCAGCAATGGAGCGGGAGGGCCCGGCGAGCAGTACTTC.